This is a list of T cell receptor beta chains from one sample in a study of blood T cell repertoires in COVID-19. The table came from immunoSEQ multiplex PCR; TCRdb's copy has only in-frame clones and leaves some out. The table shows a few hundred thousand clones, with about 89% occurring only once. The material sequenced was peripheral blood. Receptors were obtained from a man aged 40-50 years with acute or convalescent COVID-19. Both conserved end residues are part of each CDR3. The D gene is left open where the match is weak.

J: TRBJ2-1; D: TRBD2; V: TRBV7-6; CDR3: CASSPPLAGAYNEQFF; DNA: TGTGCCAGCAGCCCCCCTTTAGCGGGGGCCTACAATGAGCAGTTCTTC
J: TRBJ2-2; D: TRBD2; V: TRBV29-1; CDR3: CSVDGGRANTGELFF; DNA: TGCAGCGTTGACGGCGGGAGGGCGAACACCGGGGAGCTGTTTTTT
J: TRBJ1-4; D: TRBD1; V: TRBV28; CDR3: CASSLDYRGLEKLFF; DNA: TGTGCCAGCAGTTTAGATTACAGGGGGCTTGAAAAACTGTTTTTT
J: TRBJ1-1; D: TRBD1; V: TRBV11-2; CDR3: CASSLRFPRQGMNTEAFF; DNA: TGTGCCAGCAGCTTACGTTTTCCTCGACAGGGAATGAACACTGAAGCTTTCTTT
J: TRBJ1-1; D: TRBD1; V: TRBV5-8; CDR3: CASSFGTGEAFF; DNA: TGTGCCAGCAGCTTTGGGACAGGTGAAGCTTTCTTT
J: TRBJ2-1; D: NA; V: TRBV30; CDR3: CAWGFGGPDNEQFF; DNA: TGTGCCTGGGGCTTTGGCGGGCCCGACAATGAGCAGTTCTTC
J: TRBJ2-5; D: TRBD1; V: TRBV2; CDR3: CASSPVSDRGETQYF; DNA: TGTGCCAGCAGTCCTGTCTCGGACAGGGGAGAGACCCAGTACTTC
J: TRBJ2-7; D: NA; V: TRBV4-2; CDR3: CASSQEYLAAEQYF; DNA: TGTGCCAGCAGCCAAGAATACCTAGCTGCCGAGCAGTACTTC
J: TRBJ1-2; D: NA; V: TRBV19; CDR3: CASSIGGEIGGYTF; DNA: TGTGCCAGTAGTATCGGAGGGGAAATTGGAGGCTACACCTTC
J: TRBJ2-1; D: NA; V: TRBV6-5; CDR3: CASRLQGNEQFF; DNA: TGTGCCAGCAGACTCCAGGGCAATGAGCAGTTCTTC
J: TRBJ1-2; D: TRBD1; V: TRBV20-1; CDR3: CSASGQGAYGYTF; DNA: TGCAGTGCTAGTGGACAGGGGGCCTATGGCTACACCTTC
J: TRBJ1-3; D: NA; V: TRBV3-1/TRBV3-2; CDR3: CASSQGLRSGNTIYF; DNA: TGTGCCAGCAGCCAAGGTCTTCGCTCTGGAAACACCATATATTTT
J: TRBJ2-3; D: NA; V: TRBV21-1; CDR3: CASSQGQGKICTDTQYF; DNA: TGTGCCAGCAGCCAAGGACAGGGCAAAATCTGCACAGATACGCAGTATTTT
J: TRBJ1-6; D: NA; V: TRBV5-1; CDR3: CASSPLISALQSASPLHF; DNA: TGCGCCAGCAGCCCCCTTATCTCCGCGCTACAGTCGGCTTCACCCCTCCACTTT
J: TRBJ2-5; D: NA; V: TRBV4-1; CDR3: CASSQVSGTSVGTQYF; DNA: TGCGCCAGCAGCCAAGTGTCCGGGACATCCGTTGGGACCCAGTACTTC
J: TRBJ2-2; D: NA; V: TRBV2; CDR3: CATREGANTGELFF; DNA: TGTGCCACACGAGAGGGGGCGAACACCGGGGAGCTGTTTTTT
J: TRBJ1-2; D: TRBD1; V: TRBV2; CDR3: CASSRDRGPGYTF; DNA: TGTGCCAGCAGTCGGGACAGGGGACCTGGCTACACCTTC
J: TRBJ2-1; D: NA; V: TRBV19; CDR3: CASSLDPLGQPYNEQFF; DNA: TGTGCCAGTAGTTTAGACCCATTGGGGCAGCCCTACAATGAGCAGTTCTTC
J: TRBJ1-1; D: NA; V: TRBV9; CDR3: CASSVGKGGKDMNTEAFF; DNA: TGTGCCAGCAGCGTAGGGAAGGGAGGTAAAGACATGAACACTGAAGCTTTCTTT
J: TRBJ2-5; D: TRBD2; V: TRBV12-3/TRBV12-4; CDR3: CASSFPGGETQYF; DNA: TGTGCCAGCAGTTTCCCGGGAGGAGAGACCCAGTACTTC
J: TRBJ2-7; D: TRBD1; V: TRBV15; CDR3: CATSRVKRGLCEQYF; DNA: TGTGCCACCAGCAGAGTTAAGAGGGGGCTGTGCGAGCAGTACTTC
J: TRBJ2-3; D: TRBD1; V: TRBV5-1; CDR3: CASSEQGTDTQYF; DNA: TGCGCCAGCAGCGAACAGGGGACAGATACGCAGTATTTT